This passage covers 25 T cell receptor beta chains from one sample sequenced in a study of OX40 agonist ivuxolimab in advanced cancers. TCRdb's table, derived via immunoSEQ multiplex PCR, lists solely in-frame clones and lacks some. This table holds roughly 80,000 clones, around 84% found once. The starting material was CD4+ or CD8+ T cells sorted from blood, obtained in a trial of the OX40 agonist ivuxolimab. These receptor sequences come from an adult with an advanced solid tumor such as melanoma, head and neck, liver or kidney cancer.

The CDR3, as DNA: TGTGCTAGTGGTTTCGCCCCCAAAGGGGGCTCCTACAATGAGCAGTTCTTC. The encoded protein is CASGFAPKGGSYNEQFF. The rearrangement uses TRBV12-5 and TRBJ2-1; a weak D match, TRBD1 (6 bases). The CDR3 length is 17 residues. Germline assignment: CDR1 LGHNT and CDR2 FRNRAP. Trimming cost V 3 bases and J 0 bases, with 15 bases left between them.

The chain is built from TRBV9 and TRBJ2-5; possibly TRBD2 for D (6 bases). The germline V gene encodes CDR1 SGDLS and CDR2 YYNGEE. Trimming stripped 7 bases from V and 3 bases from J, with 10 bases between. The CDR3 runs 12 residues. CDR3 sequence: CASGREEETQYF. The CDR3 region has the DNA TGTGCCAGCGGGCGGGAAGAAGAGACCCAGTACTTC.

The V call is TRBV6-7, the J call TRBJ2-7; D is unresolved. TRBV6-7 counts as an open reading frame of uncertain function. V lost 10 bases, J lost 5 bases, and 6 bases lay in between. The CDR3 is 9 amino acids. DNA for the CDR3: TGTGCCATTCACAACGAGCAGTACTTC. Its translation is CAIHNEQYF.

As DNA, the CDR3 is TGTGCCAGCAGCTTAGCTCAGGGGGCCGGCACTGAAGCTTTCTTT. Its translation is CASSLAQGAGTEAFF. V gene TRBV7-9 combines with J gene TRBJ1-1, with TRBD1 matching 8 bases. The CDR3 length is 15 residues. J gave up 4 bases and V 0 bases, and 4 bases lay outside the gene matches. From germline, CDR1 is SEHNR and CDR2 FQNEAQ (reference sequence).

This chain uses TRBV5-3 with TRBJ1-1; D is unresolved. TRBV5-3 is known as an ORF, though its function is uncertain. The CDR3 covers 15 residues. The V gene lost 3 bases and the J gene lost 3 bases, with 15 bases spanning the gap. CDR3 in DNA: TGTGCCAGAAGCTGGCCGATGGGCGGGTACACTGAAGCTTTCTTT. It specifies CARSWPMGGYTEAFF.

The V call is TRBV15, the J call TRBJ2-5; TRBD1 aligns across 8 bases. Germline CDR1 LNHNV, CDR2 YYDKDF (reference sequence). This CDR3 is 13 amino acids long. V lost 5 bases to trimming and J lost 3 bases; unmatched junction nucleotides: 2. CDR3 DNA: TGTGCCACCAGCTCACAGGGGGAAGAGACCCAGTACTTC. Residues: CATSSQGEETQYF.

Here the CDR3 reads CASSVAGGPPGNTEAFF. CDR3 nucleotide sequence: TGTGCCAGCAGCGTAGCTGGGGGGCCACCGGGGAACACTGAAGCTTTCTTT. This chain joins TRBV9 and TRBJ1-1; a weak D match, TRBD1 (6 bases). V shed 0 bases and J shed 1 base, with 16 bases lying between them. The CDR3 runs to 17 residues. Germline V gives CDR1 SGDLS, CDR2 YYNGEE.

V and J are TRBV7-4 and TRBJ2-7; D is undetermined. CDR1 is SGHVT, CDR2 SQSDAQ, per germline. The CDR3 has 17 residues. V was cut by 1 base and J by 6 bases, with 22 bases left in between. CDR3 sequence (DNA): TGTGCCAGCAGCTTAGGCACTGACCGCCGGTGGTGCCCCGAGCAGTACTTC. It is translated as CASSLGTDRRWCPEQYF.

The V call is TRBV12-5, the J call TRBJ2-1; possible D gene TRBD2, 7 bases. CDR1 and CDR2 from the germline V gene are LGHNT and FRNRAP. Deletions cut 2 bases from V and 7 bases from J, with 21 bases between. This CDR3 spans 17 amino acids. CDR3 DNA: TGTGCTAGTGGTTTGACGGGGGGCGCCCTTATTGGAAATGAGCAGTTCTTC. As protein: CASGLTGGALIGNEQFF.

With regard to this clone: This sample also contains other DNA sequences that code for the same CDR3. The chain employs TRBV5-1 and TRBJ1-3; D is undetermined. CDR1 SGHRS and CDR2 YFSETQ come from the germline V gene. CDR3 length equals 15 residues. V lost 0 bases to trimming and J lost 2 bases, with 9 bases between them. This CDR3 reads CASSLASGAGNTIYF. The CDR3 region has the DNA TGCGCCAGCAGCTTGGCGTCAGGCGCTGGAAACACCATATATTTT. The full variable domain, rest sourced from reference TRBV5-1 and TRBJ1-3, is KAGVTQTPRYLIKTRGQQVTLSCSPISGHRSVSWYQQTPGQGLQFLFEYFSETQRNKGNFPGRFSGRQFSNSRSEMNVSTLELGDSALYLCASSLASGAGNTIYFGEGSWLTVV.

The chain is built from TRBV14 and TRBJ2-2, with TRBD1 matching 7 bases. There are 15 residues in the CDR3. With V trimmed by 2 bases and J by 4 bases, 4 bases remained unmatched. Germline CDR1 and CDR2: SGHDN and FVKESK. CDR3 loop: CASSQLQGRTGELFF. The CDR3 bases are TGTGCCAGCAGCCAATTACAGGGGCGCACCGGGGAGCTGTTTTTT. The full variable domain, in which reference TRBV14 and TRBJ2-2 provide the parts outside the CDR3, is EAGVTQFPSHSVIEKGQTVTLRCDPISGHDNLYWYRRVMGKEIKFLLHFVKESKQDESGMPNNRFLAERTGGTYSTLKVQPAELEDSGVYFCASSQLQGRTGELFFGEGSRLTVL.

The chain is built from TRBV11-2 and TRBJ1-1; possible D gene TRBD1, 6 bases. V dropped 3 bases and J dropped 6 bases, with 11 bases sitting between them. The CDR3 totals 13 residues. Germline V gene data show CDR1 as SGHAT and CDR2 as FQNNGV. The CDR3 DNA reads as TGTGCCAGCAGCTTTAACAGGGAGGCTGAAGCTTTCTTT. Translation: CASSFNREAEAFF. Complete variable domain (other parts from reference TRBV11-2 and TRBJ1-1): EAGVAQSPRYKIIEKRQSVAFWCNPISGHATLYWYQQILGQGPKLLIQFQNNGVVDDSQLPKDRFSAERLKGVDSTLKIQPAKLEDSAVYLCASSFNREAEAFFGQGTRLTVV.

This clone was seen once. This sequence joins TRBV7-9 and TRBJ2-1, with D unresolved. Deletions cut 5 bases from V and 2 bases from J, with 10 bases between. CDR1 is SEHNR, CDR2 FQNEAQ, per germline (reference sequence). The CDR3 has 14 amino acids. The CDR3 region is CASSPGSTYNEQFF. The DNA of the CDR3 is TGTGCCAGCAGCCCGGGTAGCACCTACAATGAGCAGTTCTTC.

The chain recombines TRBV28 with TRBJ1-6, with D perhaps TRBD1 (5 bases). Germline values: CDR1 MDHEN, CDR2 SYDVKM. The V end was cut by 5 bases, the J end by 7 bases, with 12 bases between. The CDR3 loop spans 14 amino acids. CDR3 in amino acids: CASSKEGRNSPLHF. The CDR3 coding sequence is TGTGCCAGCAGTAAGGAGGGGCGAAATTCACCCCTCCACTTT.

In nucleotides, the CDR3 is TGTGCCAGCAGCTTGGCCGATACCCGGGACAGGTCACAAGCTTTCTTT. Translation gives CASSLADTRDRSQAFF. The chain links TRBV5-6 to TRBJ1-1; 8 bases fit TRBD1. The germline V gene encodes CDR1 SGHDT and CDR2 YYEEEE. V trimming: 0 bases; J trimming: 9 bases; junction bases outside the gene matches: 13. This CDR3 contains 16 residues. The full variable domain, with the rest looked up from reference TRBV5-6 and TRBJ1-1, is DAGVTQSPTHLIKTRGQQVTLRCSPKSGHDTVSWYQQALGQGPQFIFQYYEEEERQRGNFPDRFSGHQFPNYSSELNVNALLLGDSALYLCASSLADTRDRSQAFFGQGTRLTVV.

This sequence joins TRBV19 and TRBJ1-5, with 9 positions matching TRBD1. CDR1 is LNHDA and CDR2 is SQIVND in the germline V gene (reference sequence). Trimming at V came to 5 bases and at J to 7 bases, leaving 12 bases not matched to a gene. This CDR3 is 16 amino acids long. The CDR3 reads CASSSITDRGYQPQHF. The CDR3, as DNA: TGTGCCAGTAGTTCGATAACGGACAGGGGCTACCAGCCCCAGCATTTT.

The chain links TRBV7-9 to TRBJ2-1; D is undetermined. This CDR3 spans 13 amino acids. The V gene's germline CDR1 is SEHNR and CDR2 FQNEAQ (reference sequence). V was clipped by 2 bases and J by 6 bases, with 8 bases between them. The CDR3 reads CASSLPAGNEQFF. CDR3 DNA: TGTGCCAGCAGCTTACCAGCAGGCAATGAGCAGTTCTTC.

This rearrangement joins TRBV27 to TRBJ2-2; possible D gene TRBD2, 6 bases. The germline V and J ends were trimmed by 4 bases and 8 bases, with 17 bases remaining between them. The CDR3 runs 15 residues. Germline assignment: CDR1 MNHEY and CDR2 SMNVEV (reference sequence). CDR3: CASSSRGNIGGELFF. The CDR3, as DNA: TGTGCCAGCAGTTCCCGGGGGAATATCGGAGGGGAGCTGTTTTTT.

This clone was recorded only once. The chain is built from TRBV9 and TRBJ1-3; D unclear. The CDR3 loop spans 11 amino acids. The germline gives CDR1 SGDLS, CDR2 YYNGEE. Trimming pared 3 bases from V and 5 bases from J, leaving 3 bases between. The CDR3 coding sequence is TGTGCCAGCAGCGCCAGAAACACCATATATTTT. Translating it yields CASSARNTIYF.

In nucleotides, the CDR3 is TGTGCCAGCAGTGAAAGGCTAAGGCACCGAGGCTACACCTTC. This codes for CASSERLRHRGYTF. The V and J genes are TRBV2 and TRBJ1-2; D is unresolved. The CDR3 contains 14 residues. Germline CDR1 is SNHLY and CDR2 is FYNNEI. The V and J ends lost 2 bases and 8 bases respectively, with 15 bases between them.

This chain joins TRBV5-5 and TRBJ1-4, with D perhaps matching TRBD1 (6 bases). The CDR3 spans 16 residues. Germline loops: CDR1 SGHKS, CDR2 YYEKEE (reference sequence). Deletions cut 2 bases from V and 5 bases from J, with 16 bases between. The CDR3 sequence: CASSFPSRGPNEKLFF. In nucleotides, the CDR3 is TGTGCCAGCAGCTTCCCCTCGCGGGGGCCGAATGAAAAACTGTTTTTT.

This clone was recorded only once. The chain employs TRBV7-9 and TRBJ1-5; D might be TRBD1 (5 bases). Trimming took off 6 bases at V and 6 bases at J, with 24 bases between the two ends. Germline CDR1 reads SEHNR; CDR2 reads FQNEAQ (reference sequence). The CDR3 covers 17 residues. The CDR3 DNA reads TGTGCCAGCAGTCGGGGAGAACTTTCATCCGGGGGTCAGCCCCAGCATTTT. Translated: CASSRGELSSGGQPQHF.

The rearrangement joins TRBV2 to TRBJ2-7, with D maybe TRBD1 (5 bases). The CDR3 extends over 13 amino acids. Germline CDR1 SNHLY, CDR2 FYNNEI. Trimming cost V 4 bases and J 2 bases, with 9 bases left between them. CDR3 loop: CASSALGAYEQYV. CDR3 coding DNA: TGTGCCAGCAGTGCTCTAGGGGCCTACGAGCAGTACGTC.

V is TRBV5-5 and J is TRBJ1-1; 8 bases map to TRBD1. J was trimmed by 0 bases and V by 4 bases; bases with no gene match: 5. Germline V gives CDR1 SGHKS, CDR2 YYEKEE (reference sequence). The CDR3 totals 15 residues. The CDR3 is CASSTGQGLNTEAFF. The CDR3 bases are TGTGCCAGCAGCACCGGACAGGGTTTGAACACTGAAGCTTTCTTT.

The chain employs TRBV4-3 and TRBJ2-7; the D gene could be TRBD1 or TRBD2 (5 bases each). CDR3 length equals 13 residues. Germline assignment: CDR1 LGHNA and CDR2 YSLEER. The V end was cut by 4 bases, the J end by 3 bases, with 10 bases between. CDR3 loop: CASSRDQNYEQYF. The CDR3 DNA reads TGCGCCAGCAGCCGGGACCAAAACTACGAGCAGTACTTC.